Each of the 31 T cell receptor beta chains below was sequenced from the same sample in a study of radiotherapy plus CTLA-4 blockade in lung cancer. Some clones are missing from TCRdb's copy, which holds only in-frame ones; the method was immunoSEQ multiplex PCR. The table shows around 80,000 clones, with more than 60% occurring only once. Sequenced material: peripheral blood, taken from a patient treated with radiotherapy plus ipilimumab. The receptors originated from a human donor with non-small cell lung cancer whose response to radiotherapy plus ipilimumab could not be evaluated. Some clones in this sample may be carry-over from other donors' samples.

V and J are TRBV5-6 and TRBJ1-1; no clear D gene. The CDR3 spans 12 residues. V gave up 4 bases and J gave up 10 bases, with 14 bases separating them. CDR1 is SGHDT, CDR2 YYEEEE, per germline. Here the CDR3 reads CASSTPNDLAFF. DNA for the CDR3: TGTGCCAGCAGCACACCAAACGACTTAGCTTTCTTT.

This clone has just a few counts. The chain joins TRBV6-1 to TRBJ1-2; 12 bases fit TRBD1. CDR3 length equals 15 residues. V lost 2 bases, J lost 7 bases, and 5 bases stayed unmatched. Germline V CDR1 and CDR2: MNHNS, SASEGT. The DNA for the CDR3 is TGTGCCAGCAGTGAAAAGGGACAGGGGGCGACTGGCTACACCTTC. Residues: CASSEKGQGATGYTF.

The J gene is TRBJ1-2, the V gene TRBV30; the D gene is possibly TRBD1 (5 bases). The CDR3 is 12 amino acids. Germline CDR1 GTSNPN, CDR2 SVGIG (reference sequence). Trimming removed 4 bases from V and 4 bases from J, with 10 bases in between. The CDR3 region has the DNA TGTGCCTGGACAGGGTCGCCCTATGGCTACACCTTC. This gives the protein CAWTGSPYGYTF.

The chain carries TRBV18 and TRBJ1-2; no firm D call. CDR1 is KGHSH and CDR2 is LQKENI in the germline V gene. The CDR3 length is 13 residues. Trimming took 2 bases from V and 7 from J, leaving 11 bases between them. The CDR3 protein is CASSPGGVGGYTF. CDR3 DNA: TGTGCCAGCTCACCAGGCGGCGTGGGTGGCTACACCTTC.

The J gene is TRBJ2-3, the V gene TRBV6-1; no clear D. The CDR3 spans 13 residues. CDR1 and CDR2 (germline): MNHNS, SASEGT. With 8 bases removed from V and 1 base from J, the gap between germline ends came to 10 bases. CDR3 DNA sequence: TGTGCCAGCTGGATCGCGGGCACAGATACGCAGTATTTT. Translating it yields CASWIAGTDTQYF.

On this clone: One junction end disagrees with the germline gene, perhaps due to a read error. The V gene is TRBV19, the J gene TRBJ2-1, with D unresolved. The CDR3 totals 12 residues. From germline, CDR1 is LNHDA and CDR2 SQIVND (reference sequence). CDR3 sequence: CASRDLDFSQVF. The DNA for the CDR3 is TGTGCCAGTAGAGACCTTGATTTTAGCCAAGTCTTC.

This clone was picked up a small number of times. J is TRBJ2-2 and V is TRBV7-9, with D possibly TRBD2 on 6 matching bases. V was trimmed by 7 bases and J by 0 bases, leaving 18 bases between them. This CDR3 comprises 17 residues. Germline CDR1 is SEHNR and CDR2 is FQNEAQ (reference sequence). CDR3 region: CASNVFTGLPNTGELFF. Written as DNA, the CDR3 is TGTGCCAGCAACGTTTTCACAGGACTACCGAACACCGGGGAGCTGTTTTTT.

For the CDR3, the DNA is TGTGCCATCAGCGGGACAGAAAACACCGGGGAGCTGTTTTTT. It is translated as CAISGTENTGELFF. V and J are TRBV10-3 and TRBJ2-2; 7 bases map to TRBD1. Germline values: CDR1 ENHRY, CDR2 SYGVKD. V dropped 6 bases and J dropped 2; count of bases not matched to a gene: 3. The CDR3 sequence is 14 residues long.

A single count supports this clone. V is TRBV19 and J is TRBJ2-6; no firm D call. V was cut by 6 bases and J by 0 bases, with 15 bases left in between. This CDR3 is built from 17 residues. Germline V gene lookup returns CDR1 LNHDA and CDR2 SQIVND (reference sequence). CDR3 region: CASSKFGGSSGANVLTF. For the CDR3, the DNA is TGTGCCAGTAGCAAATTTGGCGGAAGCTCTGGGGCCAACGTCCTGACTTTC.

This clone showed up just once. The genes are TRBV18 and TRBJ2-7; D gene ambiguous. The CDR3 is made up of 13 amino acids. CDR1 is KGHSH, CDR2 LQKENI, per germline. V lost 3 bases, J lost 7 bases, and 13 bases lay in between. The CDR3 DNA reads TGTGCCAGCTCACCCAGTTTTCTCCAAGAGCAGTACTTC. Encoded protein: CASSPSFLQEQYF.

This chain joins TRBV27 and TRBJ2-7, with D maybe TRBD1 (6 bases). This CDR3 contains 14 residues. V lost 5 bases and J 2 bases, leaving 13 bases between the germline ends. Germline loops: CDR1 MNHEY, CDR2 SMNVEV (reference sequence). The CDR3: CASSLIQGPYEQYF. CDR3 sequence (DNA): TGTGCCAGCAGTCTAATACAGGGACCCTACGAGCAGTACTTC.

The chain has TRBV4-1 and TRBJ2-2; 7 nucleotides agree with TRBD2. V trimming: 4 bases; J trimming: 6 bases; junction bases outside the gene matches: 11. Germline V CDR1 and CDR2: MGHRA, YSYEKL. The CDR3 covers 16 residues. For the CDR3, the DNA is TGCGCCAGCAGCCGCCCATACGGGGGGTGGGCCGGGGAGCTGTTTTTT. Translated, it gives CASSRPYGGWAGELFF.

The chain joins TRBV27 to TRBJ2-7; 8 bases line up with TRBD1. Germline V lookup: CDR1 MNHEY, CDR2 SMNVEV (reference sequence). V shed 3 bases, J shed 7 bases, and the junction held 8 bases outside the gene matches. CDR3 length equals 14 residues. CDR3 protein: CASSFRGPGDEQYF. In DNA, the CDR3 is TGTGCCAGCAGTTTCAGGGGGCCGGGTGATGAGCAGTACTTC.

The J gene is TRBJ2-5, the V gene TRBV7-9; D is unclear. TRBJ2-7 matches the DNA end more closely, so the J call is doubtful. This CDR3 spans 12 amino acids. Germline CDR1 SEHNR, CDR2 FQNEAQ (reference sequence). For the CDR3, the DNA is TGTGCCAGCAGCTCTACTACCTACGAGCAGTACTTC. Protein: CASSSTTYEQYF.

This clone was observed a single time. The rearrangement joins TRBV2 to TRBJ2-1, with D perhaps matching TRBD2 (6 bases). The V end lost 10 bases, the J end lost 5 bases, and 18 bases lay between the germline ends. Germline CDR1 reads SNHLY; CDR2 reads FYNNEI. CDR3 length equals 14 residues. Written as DNA, the CDR3 is TGTGCCACCCGACTGGCGGGGAGAGACAATGAGCAGTTCTTC. Translating it yields CATRLAGRDNEQFF.

The J gene is TRBJ1-1, the V gene TRBV5-1; unclear D gene. Germline CDR1 reads SGHRS; CDR2 reads YFSETQ. The ends were cut back, 2 bases at V and 3 bases at J, with 11 bases in the middle. The CDR3 contains 14 residues. The CDR3 reads CASSFGVGDTEAFF. The CDR3 bases are TGCGCCAGCAGCTTTGGAGTCGGCGACACTGAAGCTTTCTTT.

CDR3 bases: TGTGCCAGCAGGTACCAAGGCGGCACTGAAGCTTTCTTT. Its protein is CASRYQGGTEAFF. This chain links TRBV14 with TRBJ1-1; no reliable D call. Per the germline V gene, CDR1 is SGHDN and CDR2 is FVKESK. There are 13 residues in the CDR3. The V and J ends lost 6 bases and 4 bases respectively, with 12 bases between them.

This clone was seen just once. The chain employs TRBV6-5 and TRBJ1-1, with D uncertain. Germline CDR1 reads MNHEY; CDR2 reads SVGAGI. Trimming left V 6 bases short and J 10 bases short, with 12 bases between. The CDR3 sequence is 11 residues long. CDR3: CASSSQRRAFF. CDR3 in DNA: TGTGCCAGCAGCTCACAAAGGAGAGCTTTCTTT.

The J gene is TRBJ2-7, the V gene TRBV9; maybe TRBD2 (5 bases). The germline gives CDR1 SGDLS, CDR2 YYNGEE. CDR3 length: 15 residues. Trimming took off 0 bases at V and 3 bases at J, with 13 bases between the two ends. CDR3 region: CASSVGGQVHYEQYF. The CDR3 DNA reads TGTGCCAGCAGCGTAGGCGGGCAGGTCCACTACGAGCAGTACTTC. Looking up the rest from reference TRBV9 and TRBJ2-7 gives the full variable domain: DSGVTQTPKHLITATGQRVTLRCSPRSGDLSVYWYQQSLDQGLQFLIQYYNGEERAKGNILERFSAQQFPDLHSELNLSSLELGDSALYFCASSVGGQVHYEQYFGPGTRLTVT.

The chain has TRBV4-1 and TRBJ2-3, with D maybe TRBD1 (5 bases). CDR1 and CDR2 (germline): MGHRA, YSYEKL. The CDR3 sequence is 16 residues long. V lost 0 bases, J lost 2 bases, and 12 bases lay in between. CDR3 DNA sequence: TGCGCCAGCAGCCAAGATGGTCAGGGTAACACAGATACGCAGTATTTT. It translates to CASSQDGQGNTDTQYF.

The chain combines TRBV5-1 with TRBJ2-3; 12 bases agree with TRBD2. Germline-derived CDR1 and CDR2 are SGHRS and YFSETQ. V shed 4 bases, J shed 4 bases, and the junction held 10 bases outside the gene matches. This CDR3 comprises 17 residues. As DNA, the CDR3 is TGCGCCAGCAGCCGGGTGAGGACTAGCGGGGTGGCAGATACGCAGTATTTT. Translated: CASSRVRTSGVADTQYF. The whole variable domain, filled in from reference TRBV5-1 and TRBJ2-3, reads KAGVTQTPRYLIKTRGQQVTLSCSPISGHRSVSWYQQTPGQGLQFLFEYFSETQRNKGNFPGRFSGRQFSNSRSEMNVSTLELGDSALYLCASSRVRTSGVADTQYFGPGTRLTVL.

The gene calls are TRBV7-2 and TRBJ1-6; no firm D call. V gave up 3 bases and J gave up 12 bases, with 9 bases separating them. CDR1 and CDR2 from the germline V gene are SGHTA and FQGNSA. The CDR3 loop spans 12 amino acids. CDR3 DNA: TGTGCCAGCAGCTTGCAGGTTCAACCCCTCCACTTT. The encoded protein is CASSLQVQPLHF.

This clone has a handful of counts. This chain connects TRBV10-3 to TRBJ1-5; the match to TRBD1 covers 10 bases. This CDR3 is built from 15 residues. V was clipped by 4 bases and J by 7 bases; unmatched bases: 7. The germline CDR1 and CDR2 sequences are ENHRY and SYGVKD. The chain's CDR3 is CAISGGTGVEQPQHF. For the CDR3, the DNA is TGTGCCATCAGTGGGGGGACAGGGGTAGAACAGCCCCAGCATTTT.

This clone was recorded a few times. V and J are TRBV5-1 and TRBJ1-1; 7 nucleotides line up with TRBD1. Looked up from germline, CDR1 is SGHRS and CDR2 is YFSETQ. With V trimmed by 7 bases and J by 2 bases, 5 bases remained unmatched. This CDR3 is 13 amino acids long. The CDR3 nucleotides are TGCGCCAGCTTCGGGACAGATAACACTGAAGCTTTCTTT. It yields the protein CASFGTDNTEAFF.

This chain joins TRBV27 and TRBJ1-1; D remains unclear. The CDR3 covers 13 residues. V shed 3 bases and J shed 1 base, with 6 bases lying between them. Germline V gene data show CDR1 as MNHEY and CDR2 as SMNVEV (reference sequence). CDR3 DNA sequence: TGTGCCAGCAGTTTTTTCGGGAACACTGAAGCTTTCTTT. Protein: CASSFFGNTEAFF.

V is TRBV5-4 and J is TRBJ2-7; 16 positions match TRBD2. J gave up 4 bases and V 3 bases, and 7 bases lay outside the gene matches. Looked up from germline, CDR1 is SGHNT and CDR2 is YYREEE (reference sequence). The length of the CDR3 is 17 residues. The CDR3 is CASSWGTSGGGGYEQYF. CDR3 nucleotides: TGTGCCAGCAGCTGGGGGACTAGCGGGGGGGGTGGATACGAGCAGTACTTC.

This clone was counted once. This chain connects TRBV6-5 to TRBJ2-7, with D possibly TRBD2 on 5 matching bases. This CDR3 region has 13 residues. CDR1 is MNHEY and CDR2 is SVGAGI in the germline V gene. Trimming removed 7 bases from V and 2 bases from J, with 12 bases in between. CDR3 region: CASNPRGAYEQYF. The CDR3 coding sequence is TGTGCCAGCAACCCACGGGGAGCCTACGAGCAGTACTTC.

The CDR3 sequence is CASTKTGAYEQYF. In nucleotides, the CDR3 is TGTGCCAGCACCAAAACAGGGGCCTACGAGCAGTACTTC. V gene TRBV6-1 combines with J gene TRBJ2-7; TRBD1 aligns across 7 bases. This CDR3 comprises 13 residues. With 7 bases clipped from V and 2 bases from J, the junction kept 5 bases outside the gene matches. CDR1 is MNHNS and CDR2 is SASEGT in the germline V gene.

This clone has just a few counts. The chain employs TRBV28 and TRBJ1-2, with 9 bases matching TRBD1. Losses at the gene ends were 4 bases for V and 8 bases for J; bases not matched to a gene: 5. The CDR3 is 13 residues long. Germline loops: CDR1 MDHEN, CDR2 SYDVKM. The CDR3 region has the DNA TGTGCCAGCAGTTACAGGGGGCTAGGAGGCTACACCTTC. It encodes CASSYRGLGGYTF.

The chain joins TRBV18 to TRBJ1-2; 9 bases fit TRBD1. The CDR3 is made up of 16 amino acids. Trimming at V came to 3 bases and at J to 8 bases, leaving 13 bases not matched to a gene. Germline values: CDR1 KGHSH, CDR2 LQKENI. CDR3 region: CASSPLGTGRDRGYTF. The CDR3 DNA reads as TGTGCCAGCTCACCCCTGGGGACAGGGAGGGATCGCGGCTACACCTTC.

The chain couples TRBV5-6 to TRBJ2-7, with 14 bases lining up with TRBD2. With V trimmed by 2 bases and J by 3 bases, 10 bases remained unmatched. Germline lookup yields CDR1 SGHDT and CDR2 YYEEEE. The CDR3 has 18 residues. DNA for the CDR3: TGTGCCAGCAGCTTTAGACTAGCGGGGGGGCCGGTAAGCTACGAGCAGTACTTC. Its protein product is CASSFRLAGGPVSYEQYF. The full variable domain, in which reference TRBV5-6 and TRBJ2-7 provide the parts outside the CDR3, is DAGVTQSPTHLIKTRGQQVTLRCSPKSGHDTVSWYQQALGQGPQFIFQYYEEEERQRGNFPDRFSGHQFPNYSSELNVNALLLGDSALYLCASSFRLAGGPVSYEQYFGPGTRLTVT.